This TCR beta chain was captured in a study of beta chain features in type 1 diabetes. On the study more broadly: Patients looked much like healthy donors when it came to age, gender and cell yields. Examination spanned 100 million to 130 million sorted cells from all samples. Findings of the study overall: There was a moderate but significant shortening of TCRB CDR3s in all four CD4+ subsets of Type 1 diabetes patients.

The germline V gene encodes CDR1 MGHRA and CDR2 YSYEKL. After removal of 0 bases from V and 3 bases from J, the junction contained 11 bases not matched to a gene. The CDR3 loop spans 18 amino acids. The entirety of the isolated RNA underwent reverse transcription, so expressed TCRB transcripts were sequenced. Several million reads on average were seen across naive, central memory and regulatory T cell samples. TCRdb's table, derived via immunoSEQ multiplex PCR, lists solely in-frame clones and lacks some. The sample shows 95,000 to 150,000 clones, about 15% of them seen only once. On this clone itself: Its antigen is undetermined.

Sequencing used central memory CD4+ T cells from blood. The receptor was derived from a man younger than 40 with type 1 diabetes. The chain employs TRBV4-1 and TRBJ1-5; 7 nucleotides agree with TRBD1. The CDR3 sequence is CASSQDWRGRGINQPQHF. CDR3 coding DNA: TGCGCCAGCAGCCAAGATTGGAGGGGGCGAGGGATCAATCAGCCCCAGCATTTT.